What follows describes a single T cell receptor (beta chain). This clonotype occurred many times. The antigen this receptor binds is unknown. Base qualities are missing; no much larger clone stands one base away. The sample belongs to a study of tumor-infiltrating lymphocytes in oesophageal squamous cell carcinoma (dated by TCRdb to about 2016). The library was built by means of PCR. Instrument used: Illumina HiSeq 2000. TCRdb reprocessed the public reads (quality trimming at Q25 with fastp, clone calling with MiXCR) and kept in-frame beta chains. Under each unique CDR3 protein, matching rows form one entry showing the most common genes and DNA. The sample profile shows about 14,000 distinct CDR3 sequences; 46% of them were found once. Approximately 46% of the sample is taken by the ten largest. Sequenced material: blood. This TCR was sampled from a male donor with esophageal squamous cell carcinoma.

The encoded CDR3 is CASSRTTGENTEAFF. The nucleotides read TGTGCCAGCAGTCGAACAACAGGGGAGAACACTGAAGCTTTCTTT. Rearrangement joined TRBV9 to TRBJ1-1, with 7 junctional bases fitting TRBD1. After removal of 5 bases from V and 1 base from J, the junction retains 8 bases not matched to a gene. CDR3 length: 15 amino acids, cysteine to phenylalanine. Only the CDR3 DNA stays, 45 bases, in frame from base 1. For CDR1 and CDR2, the germline V gene lists SGDLS and YYNGEE.